This T cell receptor (beta chain) was identified in a study of T cell changes during pregnancy in multiple sclerosis. The assay was immunoSEQ multiplex PCR, and TCRdb's table has in-frame clones only and misses some. The sample holds about 59,000 clones, about 95% seen once. This sequence was found in a female donor with multiple sclerosis, enrolled in a pregnancy study. The specimen comprised CD8+ T cells from peripheral blood mononuclear cells, sampled after pregnancy.

The CDR3 DNA is TGCGCCAGCAGCTTGGACGCAGGGTACTACGAGCAGTACTTC. This gives the protein CASSLDAGYYEQYF. V and J are TRBV5-1 and TRBJ2-7, with a weak D call TRBD1 (5 bases). This CDR3 region has 14 residues. Trimming pared 0 bases from V and 3 bases from J, leaving 10 bases between. Per germline, CDR1 SGHRS and CDR2 YFSETQ.